This T cell receptor beta chain was identified during a study of CD8 T cells in Susac syndrome. The study sequenced TCR beta in blood CD8+ and CD4+ T cells. The multiple sclerosis controls were treatment-naive patients affected by stable or active relapsing-remitting disease. A remark on this clonotype: What it binds is unknown.

With 6 bases clipped from V and 1 base from J, the junction kept 4 bases outside the gene matches. The CDR3 contains 15 residues. Germline CDR1 is MNHEY and CDR2 is SVGAGI. The study, taken as a whole, reports: As the study acknowledged, the number of individuals who were part of its TCR sequencing and HLA analysis was relatively small.

A quantity of about 0.5 to 1 ug RNA underwent reverse transcription using random hexamers. Amplification of TCR beta CDR3 spanned 54 Vbeta and 13 Jbeta via immunoSEQ multiplex PCR. From the immunoSEQ multiplex PCR reads, TCRdb called clonotypes with MiXCR, one entry per CDR3 protein. The sample shows 110,000 or so distinct CDR3 sequences, about 92% of them seen only once. The gene calls are TRBV6-5 and TRBJ2-7; TRBD1 matches at 12 bases. Sequencing input: CD4+ T cells from PBMCs. The TCR comes from a human donor with multiple sclerosis. The CDR3 loop reads CASRLGQGASYEQYF. CDR3 nucleotides: TGTGCCAGCAGGTTGGGACAGGGGGCATCCTACGAGCAGTACTTC.